A selection of T cell receptor beta chains follows, all from one sample in a study of blood T cell repertoires in COVID-19. The protocol was immunoSEQ multiplex PCR, while the TCRdb copy is restricted to in-frame clones and leaves out a portion. The table shows some 120,000 clones, with 83% occurring only once. Sequencing was performed on PBMCs or T cells enriched from blood (not recorded which). Receptors originate from a man aged 30-40 years who had recovered from COVID-19. Both conserved end residues are part of each CDR3. The D gene is left open where the match is weak. Clone sizes are given selectively: once, few, many, or a class where the clone is expanded.

TRBV27,.,.,TRBJ2-6,TGTGCCAGCAGGGATGTGCGGTCTGGGGCCAACGTCCTGACTTTC,CASRDVRSGANVLTF
TRBV27,TRBD2,.,TRBJ2-1,TGTGCCAGCAGCCCGACTAGCGGGAATTGGAATGAGCAGTTCTTC,CASSPTSGNWNEQFF
TRBV19,.,.,TRBJ2-1,TGTGCCAGTAGTATAGAATCAGGGTGGAATGAGCAGTTCTTC,CASSIESGWNEQFF
TRBV27,.,.,TRBJ2-7,TGTGCCAGCAGTTTCTCGGGACAAGCCTACGAGCAGTACTTC,CASSFSGQAYEQYF
TRBV27,TRBD2,.,TRBJ2-1,TGTGCCAGCAGTTTAGAGGCAGGGAGACTAGCGGAGGGGGGTGAGCAGTTCTTC,CASSLEAGRLAEGGEQFF
TRBV6-5,.,.,TRBJ2-3,TGTGCCAGCAGTACGCTAGCGCCTAGCACAGATACGCAGTATTTT,CASSTLAPSTDTQYF
TRBV6-1,TRBD2,.,TRBJ2-1,TGTGCCAGCAGTGAACCCGGGGGACTAGCGGGCTACAATGAGCAGTTCTTC,CASSEPGGLAGYNEQFF
TRBV10-3,.,once,TRBJ2-1,TGTGCCATCATCCTTGGGGGGAGGATCTCCTACAATGAGCAGTTCTTC,CAIILGGRISYNEQFF
TRBV4-1,TRBD2,.,TRBJ2-3,TGCGCCAGCAGCCAAGATAGGGGACTATCCACAGATACGCAGTATTTT,CASSQDRGLSTDTQYF
TRBV30,TRBD2,.,TRBJ2-3,TGTGCCTGGAGTGTTAAGCGGGGGATTTACACAGATACGCAGTATTTT,CAWSVKRGIYTDTQYF
TRBV6-5,.,.,TRBJ2-5,TGTGCCAGCAGTTATTCGGGAGTACGCCAAGAGACCCAGTACTTC,CASSYSGVRQETQYF
TRBV14,TRBD1,.,TRBJ1-4,TGTGCCAGCAGCCAAAAACAGGGGGCAGGGGAAAAACTGTTTTTT,CASSQKQGAGEKLFF
TRBV25-1,.,.,TRBJ2-5,TGTGCCAGCAGTCCGGACACCAGCGAGACCCAGTACTTC,CASSPDTSETQYF
TRBV18,TRBD2,.,TRBJ2-3,TGTGCCAGCTCACCACAAACTAGCGGAGATACGCAGTATTTT,CASSPQTSGDTQYF
TRBV5-6,.,.,TRBJ2-7,TGTGCCAGCAGCTTCTTGGGACAATCCTACGAGCAGTACTTC,CASSFLGQSYEQYF
TRBV27,TRBD2,.,TRBJ2-5,TGTGCCAGCAGTCCCCGGGGGGGGATTGTTGAGACCCAGTACTTC,CASSPRGGIVETQYF
TRBV27,.,.,TRBJ1-1,TGTGCCAGCAGTTTACTAAGGAACACTGAAGCTTTCTTT,CASSLLRNTEAFF
TRBV3-1/TRBV3-2,TRBD1,.,TRBJ1-1,TGTGCCAGCAGCCCCTACGGACAGGACCTGAACACTGAAGCTTTCTTT,CASSPYGQDLNTEAFF
TRBV19,.,.,TRBJ1-5,TGTGCCAGTAGTCCTCTTCAGGGGAGCAATCAGCCCCAGCATTTT,CASSPLQGSNQPQHF
TRBV5-4,.,once,TRBJ2-1,TGTGCCAGCAGAAGTAGCGACTCCTACAATGAGCAGTTCTTC,CASRSSDSYNEQFF
TRBV19,TRBD1,.,TRBJ1-5,TGTGCCACGGGACAGGGCATCAATCAGCCCCAGCATTTT,CATGQGINQPQHF
TRBV21-1,.,once,TRBJ1-5,TGTGCCAGCAGCAAAGGATACGGGGATCAGCCCCAGCATTTT,CASSKGYGDQPQHF
TRBV10-2,TRBD2,.,TRBJ2-1,TGCGCCAGCAGGGGACTAGCGGGGCAGTTCTTC,CASRGLAGQFF
TRBV2,TRBD1,.,TRBJ2-3,TGTGCCAGCAGGACAGGGGCGAACACAGATACGCAGTATTTT,CASRTGANTDTQYF
TRBV5-1,.,.,TRBJ1-6,TGCGCCAGCAGGTATCCGGGTGGTAATTCACCCCTCCACTTT,CASRYPGGNSPLHF
TRBV7-9,TRBD2,.,TRBJ2-3,TGTGCCAGCAGCGATAGCGGGAGTGCAGATACGCAGTATTTT,CASSDSGSADTQYF
TRBV7-3,TRBD2,.,TRBJ2-5,TGTGCCAGCAGTCAAACACTAGCGGCCCAAGAGACCCAGTACTTC,CASSQTLAAQETQYF
TRBV2,TRBD1,.,TRBJ1-2,TGTGCCAGCAGGGGACAAGGGACAGTCGTTTATGGCTACACCTTC,CASRGQGTVVYGYTF
TRBV6-5,.,.,TRBJ2-5,TGTGCCAGCAGCTCGGAGGGTCCCGAAGGGACCCAGTACTTC,CASSSEGPEGTQYF
TRBV7-2,.,.,TRBJ2-6,TGTGCCAGGGGAGGAGGCTCTGGGGCCAACGTCCTGACTTTC,CARGGGSGANVLTF
TRBV10-3,TRBD1,.,TRBJ1-5,TGTGCCATCAGTGAGGGGGACAGGGGGATTCAGCCCCAGCATTTT,CAISEGDRGIQPQHF
TRBV7-2,TRBD2,.,TRBJ2-1,TGTGCCAGCAGCCGCTGGGGGAGGGCGGGACTTATATCCTACAATGAGCAGTTCTTC,CASSRWGRAGLISYNEQFF
TRBV5-1,TRBD1,.,TRBJ2-3,TGCGCCAGCAGCCAGGACAGGGCCACAGATACGCAGTATTTT,CASSQDRATDTQYF
TRBV18,.,.,TRBJ1-1,TGTGCCAGCTTCGGACAGATGAACACTGAAGCTTTCTTT,CASFGQMNTEAFF